The 20 T cell receptor beta chains below all came from one sample that was sequenced in a study of blood T cell repertoires in COVID-19. Produced via immunoSEQ multiplex PCR; TCRdb's table is partial and in-frame only. The table has tens of thousands of clones, about three quarters seen once. The material sequenced was peripheral blood. The receptors were sampled from a woman in her seventies with acute or convalescent COVID-19.

The chain couples TRBV6-6 to TRBJ2-1; 11 nucleotides match TRBD2. The junction had 5 bases not matched to a gene; V was cut back by 5 bases and J by 8 bases. Germline CDR1 MNHNY, CDR2 SVGAGI (reference sequence). This CDR3 contains 14 residues. In nucleotides, the CDR3 is TGTGCCAGCAGTCTTCCACTAGCGGGGGATGAGCAGTTCTTC. Residues: CASSLPLAGDEQFF.

The gene calls are TRBV19 and TRBJ2-7; no clear D. V dropped 5 bases and J dropped 4 bases, with 18 bases sitting between them. CDR3 size: 15 residues. The germline V gene encodes CDR1 LNHDA and CDR2 SQIVND (reference sequence). The CDR3 here is CASSPPPRGTYEQYF. CDR3 nucleotides: TGTGCCAGTAGTCCCCCCCCGAGAGGAACGTACGAGCAGTACTTC.

The chain links TRBV7-2 to TRBJ1-2; TRBD1 agrees at 7 bases. V lost 4 bases, J lost 8 bases, and 7 bases stayed unmatched. CDR1 is SGHTA and CDR2 is FQGNSA in the germline V gene. CDR3 size: 13 residues. This CDR3 reads CASSSFNRGGYTF. The CDR3 region has the DNA TGTGCCAGCAGCTCCTTTAACAGGGGAGGCTACACCTTC.

V is TRBV2 and J is TRBJ2-3, with 11 nucleotides matching TRBD1. Trimming cost V 6 bases and J 3 bases; bases outside gene matches: 8. CDR3 length: 16 amino acids. The germline CDR1 and CDR2 sequences are SNHLY and FYNNEI. CDR3 DNA: TGTGCCAGCAGCCAGGGGGACAGGGGGTTGACAGATACGCAGTATTTT. It codes for CASSQGDRGLTDTQYF.

V and J are TRBV12-5 and TRBJ1-2; 7 bases fit TRBD1. The CDR3 length is 17 residues. Per the germline V gene, CDR1 is LGHNT and CDR2 is FRNRAP. Trimming took 0 bases from V and 4 from J; bases not matched to a gene: 11. CDR3 DNA: TGTGCTAGTGGTTTGGTTGAGGGGGCCCCCAGGGCCTATGGCTACACCTTC. This translates into CASGLVEGAPRAYGYTF.

This clone was counted once. This sequence joins TRBV14 and TRBJ2-5, with D unresolved. The CDR3 sequence is 15 residues long. The V gene lost 1 base and the J gene lost 4 bases, with 13 bases spanning the gap. CDR1 and CDR2 (germline): SGHDN, FVKESK. The CDR3 bases are TGTGCCAGCAGCCAAGTCCCTCAATTGCGAGAGACCCAGTACTTC. Translating gives CASSQVPQLRETQYF.

The CDR3 DNA sequence: TGTGCCAGCAGCCGGACAGGGGTAGATACGCAGTATTTT. Translated: CASSRTGVDTQYF. The genes are TRBV7-9 and TRBJ2-3; 9 positions agree with TRBD1. The junction had 2 bases not matched to a gene; V was cut back by 5 bases and J by 5 bases. The CDR3 is 13 residues long. Germline values: CDR1 SEHNR, CDR2 FQNEAQ (reference sequence).

This clone was detected only a few times. The chain links TRBV7-9 to TRBJ2-7; 7 nucleotides match TRBD1. Looked up from germline, CDR1 is SEHNR and CDR2 is FQNEAQ (reference sequence). This CDR3 region has 14 residues. V shed 6 bases and J 4 bases; nucleotides not matched to a gene: 9. The CDR3 DNA is TGTGCCAGCAGGATAGGACAGGCTGAATACGAGCAGTACTTC. As protein: CASRIGQAEYEQYF.

This sequence joins TRBV15 and TRBJ2-6; D is uncertain. CDR1 and CDR2 (germline): LNHNV, YYDKDF (reference sequence). This CDR3 comprises 16 residues. Trimming pared 0 bases from V and 0 bases from J, leaving 6 bases between. DNA of the CDR3: TGTGCCACCAGCAGAGATCGCGACTCTGGGGCCAACGTCCTGACTTTC. Encoded protein: CATSRDRDSGANVLTF.

The chain uses TRBV6-1 and TRBJ1-1; 9 bases align to TRBD1. With 0 bases clipped from V and 12 bases from J, the junction kept 11 bases outside the gene matches. The CDR3 covers 15 residues. The germline gives CDR1 MNHNS, CDR2 SASEGT. As DNA, the CDR3 is TGTGCCAGCAGTGAAGCTAGGACAGGGGATATCAGACCTTTCTTT. It is translated as CASSEARTGDIRPFF.

The V gene is TRBV20-1, the J gene TRBJ1-6; 8 positions match TRBD1. The CDR3 is made up of 14 amino acids. Per the germline V gene, CDR1 is DFQATT and CDR2 is SNEGSKA (reference sequence). Losses at the gene ends were 3 bases for V and 9 bases for J; bases not matched to a gene: 7. The CDR3 DNA is TGCAGTGCTAGTTTCGGACAGGGAGGTTCACCCCTCCACTTT. Its translation: CSASFGQGGSPLHF.

V and J are TRBV6-5 and TRBJ1-2, with 9 bases fitting TRBD1. V dropped 7 bases and J dropped 5; count of bases not matched to a gene: 8. The CDR3 length is 14 residues. Germline CDR1 MNHEY, CDR2 SVGAGI. In nucleotides, the CDR3 is TGTGCCAGCAAAACGGACAGGGGTCCTTATGGCTACACCTTC. Its translation: CASKTDRGPYGYTF.

The V call is TRBV7-9, the J call TRBJ2-7, with D uncertain. The CDR3 contains 12 residues. Trimming cost V 2 bases and J 6 bases, with 8 bases left between them. CDR1 and CDR2 from the germline V gene are SEHNR and FQNEAQ (reference sequence). The CDR3 DNA reads as TGTGCCAGCAGCTTAAAAGGCGGCGAGCAGTACTTC. This sequence encodes CASSLKGGEQYF.

V and J are TRBV3-1 (or the pseudogene TRBV3-2) and TRBJ2-7; possibly TRBD1 for D (6 bases). Germline V gene lookup returns CDR1 LGHDT and CDR2 YNNKEL (reference sequence). This CDR3 is built from 15 residues. With 1 base removed from V and 3 bases from J, the gap between germline ends came to 13 bases. The CDR3 nucleotides are TGTGCCAGCAGCCAAGTTCTACAGGGTCACTACGAGCAGTACTTC. It codes for CASSQVLQGHYEQYF.

The chain recombines TRBV28 with TRBJ1-4; possibly TRBD1 for D (6 bases). The CDR3 loop spans 15 amino acids. Trimming removed 8 bases from V and 5 bases from J, with 18 bases in between. The V gene's germline CDR1 is MDHEN and CDR2 SYDVKM. CDR3 in amino acids: CASHAPGGRNEKLFF. For the CDR3, the DNA is TGTGCCAGCCACGCGCCCGGGGGGCGAAATGAAAAACTGTTTTTT. Complete variable domain (other parts from reference TRBV28 and TRBJ1-4): DVKVTQSSRYLVKRTGEKVFLECVQDMDHENMFWYRQDPGLGLRLIYFSYDVKMKEKGDIPEGYSVSREKKERFSLILESASTNQTSMYLCASHAPGGRNEKLFFGSGTQLSVL.

V and J are TRBV7-3 and TRBJ1-1; a possible D gene is TRBD1 (6 bases). This CDR3 spans 14 amino acids. Germline V CDR1 and CDR2: SGHTA, FQGTGA. V was shortened by 5 bases and J by 0 bases, with 10 bases between the two germline ends. The CDR3 reads CASSPGQMNTEAFF. The CDR3 nucleotides read TGTGCCAGCAGCCCAGGACAGATGAACACTGAAGCTTTCTTT.

This chain links TRBV19 with TRBJ2-2; 10 positions match TRBD1. V was clipped by 5 bases and J by 7 bases; unmatched bases: 10. There are 16 residues in the CDR3. Germline values: CDR1 LNHDA, CDR2 SQIVND (reference sequence). CDR3 region: CASSVSGTGVLGELFF. The CDR3 nucleotides read TGTGCCAGTAGTGTATCCGGGACAGGGGTTCTCGGGGAGCTGTTTTTT.

This chain's CDR3 is CASSLLGGIGYTF. CDR3 DNA sequence: TGTGCCAGCAGTTTATTGGGGGGAATAGGCTACACCTTC. V gene TRBV12-3 or TRBV12-4 combines with J gene TRBJ1-2; a weak D match, TRBD1 (5 bases). V lost 2 bases and J 8 bases, leaving 12 bases between the germline ends. The CDR3 extends over 13 amino acids.

In its sample, this clone was seen a few times. This chain links TRBV7-2 with TRBJ2-1, with 12 bases lining up with TRBD1. Germline V gene lookup returns CDR1 SGHTA and CDR2 FQGNSA. V lost 4 bases and J lost 7; bases outside the gene matches: 8. The CDR3 sequence is 16 residues long. The CDR3 region has the DNA TGTGCCAGCAGCTCAAGACCGGGACAGGGGGCAAATGAGCAGTTCTTC. It is translated as CASSSRPGQGANEQFF.

The V gene is TRBV15, the J gene TRBJ2-7, with 8 bases identical to TRBD1. CDR1 is LNHNV and CDR2 is YYDKDF in the germline V gene (reference sequence). V was clipped by 3 bases and J by 2 bases; unmatched bases: 21. CDR3 length: 20 amino acids. The CDR3 loop reads CATSREGGTGHTPSPYEQYF. The CDR3 coding sequence is TGTGCCACCAGCAGGGAAGGGGGGACAGGCCATACCCCTTCACCCTACGAGCAGTACTTC. Using reference TRBV15 and TRBJ2-7 for the parts outside the CDR3, the full variable domain is DAMVIQNPRYQVTQFGKPVTLSCSQTLNHNVMYWYQQKSSQAPKLLFHYYDKDFNNEADTPDNFQSRRPNTSFCFLDIRSPGLGDTAMYLCATSREGGTGHTPSPYEQYFGPGTRLTVT.